The T cell receptor beta chain described here comes from a study of cytotoxic CD8 clonotypes in ibrutinib-treated CLL. Study information: The patients comprised more than ten relapsed/refractory and roughly 15 treatment-naive cases, under 18 IGHV unmutated.

The sample holds a few counts of this clone. Its antigen remains unidentified. Study observations and caveats: Once treatment began, public clonotypes, which were uncommon, contracted or stayed stable. The study found baseline clonality above age-matched healthy donors, tracking circulating CD8+ T-cell counts. Sampling of sustained-remission and progressing patients occurred at differing times.

Trimming removed 4 bases from V and 2 bases from J; junction bases left unmatched: 6. Germline loops: CDR1 ENHRY, CDR2 SYGVKD. The CDR3 has 15 residues. The repertoire was sequenced with immunoSEQ multiplex PCR; TCRdb's copy has only in-frame clones and lacks some. In the table there are a few hundred thousand clones, roughly 70% of which are singletons. The origin of this receptor is a human donor with chronic lymphocytic leukemia. The source material was PBMCs, sampled after 36 months of ibrutinib treatment. J is TRBJ2-7 and V is TRBV10-3, with 9 bases matching TRBD2. CDR3 sequence (DNA): TGTGCCATCAGTGCCCCGACTAGCGGAGCCTACGAGCAGTACTTC. It yields the protein CAISAPTSGAYEQYF.